This T cell receptor (beta chain) came from a study of regulatory T cells in long-lasting Graves disease. Study-level information: Persistent Graves' disease required over 5 years of antithyroid drugs and positive TSH receptor antibodies. Findings of the study overall: TRBV28, TRBJ1-2 and TRBJ2-5 emerged as the favored segments in persistent disease.

Time point indicated: persistent/refractory GD, antithyroid drugs over 5 years with positive TRAb. TCR sequences were obtained from RNA taken from PBMCs. There are a few counts of this clonotype. Its antigen is not identified. Arm-PCR of CDR3 regions and iRepertoire HTBI primers were the basis on which TCR beta libraries were built. TCRdb re-called the multiplex PCR reads through MiXCR, storing one row per CDR3 protein. Here the sample spans some 300,000 distinct CDR3 sequences, 20% to 25% being singletons. The length of the CDR3 is 13 residues. Trimming removed 6 bases at V and 1 base at J, with 9 bases between. Germline CDR1 is MGHDK and CDR2 is SYGVNS.

The chain couples TRBV25-1 to TRBJ1-1; D gene ambiguous. The clonotype originates from a female donor with Graves disease. The sequencing used peripheral blood mononuclear cells (PBMCs), collected when the disease was refractory, from a patient treated with antithyroid drugs. CDR3 coding DNA: TGTGCCAGCAGAACAGCTACGAACACTGAAGCTTTCTTT. Translation: CASRTATNTEAFF.